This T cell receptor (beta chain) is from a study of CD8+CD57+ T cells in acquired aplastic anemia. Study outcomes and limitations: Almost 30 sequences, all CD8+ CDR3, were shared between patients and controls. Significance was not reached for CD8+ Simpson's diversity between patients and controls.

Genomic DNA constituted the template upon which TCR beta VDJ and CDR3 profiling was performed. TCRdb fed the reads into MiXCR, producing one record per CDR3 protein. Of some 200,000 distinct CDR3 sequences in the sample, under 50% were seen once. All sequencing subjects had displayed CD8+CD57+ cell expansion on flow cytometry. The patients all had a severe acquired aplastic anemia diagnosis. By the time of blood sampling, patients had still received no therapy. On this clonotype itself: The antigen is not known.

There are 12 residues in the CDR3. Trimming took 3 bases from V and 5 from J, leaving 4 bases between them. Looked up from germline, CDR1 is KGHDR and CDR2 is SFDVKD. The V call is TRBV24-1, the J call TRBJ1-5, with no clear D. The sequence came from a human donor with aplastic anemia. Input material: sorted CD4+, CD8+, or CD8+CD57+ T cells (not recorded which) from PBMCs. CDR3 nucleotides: TGTGCCACCAGTGATGCTGATCAGCCCCAGCATTTT. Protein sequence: CATSDADQPQHF.